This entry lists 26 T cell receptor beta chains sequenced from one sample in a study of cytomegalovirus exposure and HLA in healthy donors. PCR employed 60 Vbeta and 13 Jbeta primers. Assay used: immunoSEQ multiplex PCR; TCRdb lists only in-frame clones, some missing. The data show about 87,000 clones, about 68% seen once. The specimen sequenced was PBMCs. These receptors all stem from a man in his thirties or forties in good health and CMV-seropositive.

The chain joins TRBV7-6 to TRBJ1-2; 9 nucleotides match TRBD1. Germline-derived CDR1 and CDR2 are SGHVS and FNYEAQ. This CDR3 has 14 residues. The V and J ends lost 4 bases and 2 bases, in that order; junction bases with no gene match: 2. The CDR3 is CASSSGQGNYGYTF. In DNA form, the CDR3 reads TGTGCCAGCAGCTCGGGACAGGGAAACTATGGCTACACCTTC. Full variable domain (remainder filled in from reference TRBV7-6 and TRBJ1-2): GAGVSQSPRYKVTKRGQDVALRCDPISGHVSLYWYRQALGQGPEFLTYFNYEAQQDKSGLPNDRFSAERPEGSISTLTIQRTEQRDSAMYRCASSSGQGNYGYTFGSGTRLTVV.

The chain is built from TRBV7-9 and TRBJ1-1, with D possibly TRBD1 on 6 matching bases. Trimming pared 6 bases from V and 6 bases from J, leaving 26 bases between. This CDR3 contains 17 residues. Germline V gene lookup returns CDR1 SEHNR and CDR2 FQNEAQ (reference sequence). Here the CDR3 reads CASSPKIGTSTRSEAFF. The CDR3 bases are TGTGCCAGCAGTCCTAAGATTGGGACATCAACTCGATCTGAAGCTTTCTTT.

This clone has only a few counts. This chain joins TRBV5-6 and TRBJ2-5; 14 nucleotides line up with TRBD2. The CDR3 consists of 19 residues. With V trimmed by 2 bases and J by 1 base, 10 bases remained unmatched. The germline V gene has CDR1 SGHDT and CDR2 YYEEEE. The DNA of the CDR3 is TGTGCCAGCAGCTTTTCGGGACTAGCGGGAGAATGGGGCCAAGAGACCCAGTACTTC. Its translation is CASSFSGLAGEWGQETQYF.

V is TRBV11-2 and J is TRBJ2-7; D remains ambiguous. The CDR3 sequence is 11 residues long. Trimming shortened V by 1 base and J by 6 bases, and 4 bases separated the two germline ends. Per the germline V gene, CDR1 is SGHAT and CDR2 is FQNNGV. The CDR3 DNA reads TGTGCCAGCAGCTTAGGCGTCGAGCAGTACTTC. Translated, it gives CASSLGVEQYF.

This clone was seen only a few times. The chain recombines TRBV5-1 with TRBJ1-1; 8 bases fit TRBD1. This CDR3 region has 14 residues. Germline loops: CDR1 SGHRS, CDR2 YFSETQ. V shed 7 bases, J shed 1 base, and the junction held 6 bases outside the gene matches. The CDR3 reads CASGWDRPNTEAFF. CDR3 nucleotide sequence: TGCGCCAGCGGATGGGACAGGCCGAACACTGAAGCTTTCTTT.

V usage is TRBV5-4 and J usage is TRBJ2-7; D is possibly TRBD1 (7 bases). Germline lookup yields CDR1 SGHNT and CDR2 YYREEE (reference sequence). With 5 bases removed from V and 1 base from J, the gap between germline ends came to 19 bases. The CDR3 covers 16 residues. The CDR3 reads CASRAGGTDLSYEQYF. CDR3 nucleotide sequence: TGTGCCAGCAGAGCCGGAGGGACAGACCTTTCCTACGAGCAGTACTTC.

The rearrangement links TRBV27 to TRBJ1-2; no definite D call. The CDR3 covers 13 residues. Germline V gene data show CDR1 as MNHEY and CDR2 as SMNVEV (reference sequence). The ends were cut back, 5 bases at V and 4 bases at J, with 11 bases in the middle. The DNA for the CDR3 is TGTGCCAGCAGTCCGCACGGGTTCTATGGCTACACCTTC. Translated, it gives CASSPHGFYGYTF.

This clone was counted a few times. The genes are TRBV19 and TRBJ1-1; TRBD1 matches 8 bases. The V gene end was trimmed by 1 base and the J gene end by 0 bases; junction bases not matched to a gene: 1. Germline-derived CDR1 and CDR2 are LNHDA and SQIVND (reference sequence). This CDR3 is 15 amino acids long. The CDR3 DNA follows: TGTGCCAGTAGTATAGTGACAGGGGTGAACACTGAAGCTTTCTTT. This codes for CASSIVTGVNTEAFF.

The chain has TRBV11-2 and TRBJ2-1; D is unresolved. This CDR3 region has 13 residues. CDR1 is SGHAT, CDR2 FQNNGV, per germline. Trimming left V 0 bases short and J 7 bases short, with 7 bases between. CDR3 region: CASSLERINEQFF. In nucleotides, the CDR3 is TGTGCCAGCAGCTTAGAGCGGATAAATGAGCAGTTCTTC.

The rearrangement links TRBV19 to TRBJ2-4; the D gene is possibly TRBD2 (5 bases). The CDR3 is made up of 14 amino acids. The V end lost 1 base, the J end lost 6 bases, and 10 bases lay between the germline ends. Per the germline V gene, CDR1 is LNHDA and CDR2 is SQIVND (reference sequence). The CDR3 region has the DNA TGTGCCAGTAGTATAGTCCCAGGACTAAACATTCAGTACTTC. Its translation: CASSIVPGLNIQYF.

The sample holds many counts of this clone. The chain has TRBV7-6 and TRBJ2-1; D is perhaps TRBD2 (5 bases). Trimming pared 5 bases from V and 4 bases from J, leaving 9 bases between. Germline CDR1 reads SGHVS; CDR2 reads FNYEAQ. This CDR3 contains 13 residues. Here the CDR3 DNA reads TGTGCCAGCAGCGCCGCGGGTTACAATGAGCAGTTCTTC. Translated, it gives CASSAAGYNEQFF.

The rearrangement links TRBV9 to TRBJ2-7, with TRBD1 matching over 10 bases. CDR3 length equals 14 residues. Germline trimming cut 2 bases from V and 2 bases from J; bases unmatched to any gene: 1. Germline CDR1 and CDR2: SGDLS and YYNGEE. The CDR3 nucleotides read TGTGCCAGCAGCGTCGGGACAGGGGCCTACGAGCAGTACTTC. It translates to CASSVGTGAYEQYF.

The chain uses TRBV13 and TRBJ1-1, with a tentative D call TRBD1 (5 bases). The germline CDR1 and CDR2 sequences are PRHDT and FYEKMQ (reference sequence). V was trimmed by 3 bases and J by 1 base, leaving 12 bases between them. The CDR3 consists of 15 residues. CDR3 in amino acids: CASSLGGRGNTEAFF. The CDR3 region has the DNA TGTGCCAGCAGCTTGGGGGGGAGAGGGAACACTGAAGCTTTCTTT.

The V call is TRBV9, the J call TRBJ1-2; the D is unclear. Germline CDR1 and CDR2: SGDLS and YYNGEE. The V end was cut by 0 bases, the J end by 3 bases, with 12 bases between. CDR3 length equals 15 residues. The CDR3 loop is CASSVGRGAHYGYTF. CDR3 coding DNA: TGTGCCAGCAGCGTAGGCCGCGGCGCCCACTATGGCTACACCTTC.

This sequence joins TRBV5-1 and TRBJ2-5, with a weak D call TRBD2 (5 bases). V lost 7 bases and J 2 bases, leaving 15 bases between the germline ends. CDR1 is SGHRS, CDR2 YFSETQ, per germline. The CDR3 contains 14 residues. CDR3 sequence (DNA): TGCGCCAGCGGAAGTACGGGATTGCAAGAGACCCAGTACTTC. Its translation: CASGSTGLQETQYF.

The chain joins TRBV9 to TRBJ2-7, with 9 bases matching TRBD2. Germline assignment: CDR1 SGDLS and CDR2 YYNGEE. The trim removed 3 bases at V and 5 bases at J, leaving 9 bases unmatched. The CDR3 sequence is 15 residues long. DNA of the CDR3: TGTGCCAGCAGCGAATCCGGGACTAGCTTCGACGAGCAGTACTTC. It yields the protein CASSESGTSFDEQYF.

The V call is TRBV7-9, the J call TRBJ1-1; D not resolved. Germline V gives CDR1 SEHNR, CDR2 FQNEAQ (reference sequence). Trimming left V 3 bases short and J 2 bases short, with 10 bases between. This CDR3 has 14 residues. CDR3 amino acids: CASSFSQVNTEAFF. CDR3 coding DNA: TGTGCCAGCAGCTTCTCTCAGGTCAACACTGAAGCTTTCTTT.

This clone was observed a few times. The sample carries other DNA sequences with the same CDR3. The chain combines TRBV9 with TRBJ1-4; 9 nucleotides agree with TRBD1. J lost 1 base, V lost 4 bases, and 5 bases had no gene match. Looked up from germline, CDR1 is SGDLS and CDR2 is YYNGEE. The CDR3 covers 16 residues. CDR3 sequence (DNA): TGTGCCAGCAGCCTCGGGACAGGGCAAACTAATGAAAAACTGTTTTTT. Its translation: CASSLGTGQTNEKLFF.

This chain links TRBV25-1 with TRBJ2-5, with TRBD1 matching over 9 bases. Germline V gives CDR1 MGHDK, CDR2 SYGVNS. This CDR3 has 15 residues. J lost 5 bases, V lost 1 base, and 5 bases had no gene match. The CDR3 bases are TGTGCCAGCAGTGAATCGGGGACAGGGTACGAGACCCAGTACTTC. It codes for CASSESGTGYETQYF.

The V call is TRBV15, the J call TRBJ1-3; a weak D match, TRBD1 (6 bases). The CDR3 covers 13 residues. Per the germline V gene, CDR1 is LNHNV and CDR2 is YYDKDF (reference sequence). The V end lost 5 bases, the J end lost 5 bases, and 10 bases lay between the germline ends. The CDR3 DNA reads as TGTGCCACCAGCCGGGACAAACGAAACACCATATATTTT. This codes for CATSRDKRNTIYF.

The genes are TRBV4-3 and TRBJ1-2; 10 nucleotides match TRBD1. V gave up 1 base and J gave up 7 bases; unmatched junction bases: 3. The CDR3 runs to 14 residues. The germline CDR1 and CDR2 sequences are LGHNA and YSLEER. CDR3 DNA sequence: TGCGCCAGCAGCCAAGGACAGGGGGCGCGTGGCTACACCTTC. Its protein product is CASSQGQGARGYTF.

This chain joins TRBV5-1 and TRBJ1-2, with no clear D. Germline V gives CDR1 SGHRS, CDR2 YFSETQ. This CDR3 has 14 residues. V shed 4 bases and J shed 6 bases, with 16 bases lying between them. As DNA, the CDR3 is TGCGCCAGCAGCCCCGGATGGGTGGAGGATGGCTACACCTTC. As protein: CASSPGWVEDGYTF.

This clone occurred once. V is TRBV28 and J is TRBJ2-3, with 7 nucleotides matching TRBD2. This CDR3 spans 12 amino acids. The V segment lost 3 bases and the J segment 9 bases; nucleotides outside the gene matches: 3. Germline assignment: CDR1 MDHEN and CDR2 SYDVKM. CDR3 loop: CASSFRGSTQYF. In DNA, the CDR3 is TGTGCCAGCAGTTTCCGCGGGAGCACGCAGTATTTT.

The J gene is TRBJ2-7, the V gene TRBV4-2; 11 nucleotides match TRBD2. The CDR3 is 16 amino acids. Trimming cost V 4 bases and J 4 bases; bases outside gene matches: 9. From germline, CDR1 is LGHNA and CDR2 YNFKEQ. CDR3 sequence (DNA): TGTGCCAGCAGCCCTATTACTAGCGGGAGAGGGTACGAGCAGTACTTC. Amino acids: CASSPITSGRGYEQYF.

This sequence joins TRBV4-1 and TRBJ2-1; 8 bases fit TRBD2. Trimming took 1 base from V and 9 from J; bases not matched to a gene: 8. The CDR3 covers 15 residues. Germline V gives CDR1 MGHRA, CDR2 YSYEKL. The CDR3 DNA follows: TGCGCCAGCAGCCAAGCAGGACTAGCACTTAGTGAGCAGTTCTTC. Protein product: CASSQAGLALSEQFF.

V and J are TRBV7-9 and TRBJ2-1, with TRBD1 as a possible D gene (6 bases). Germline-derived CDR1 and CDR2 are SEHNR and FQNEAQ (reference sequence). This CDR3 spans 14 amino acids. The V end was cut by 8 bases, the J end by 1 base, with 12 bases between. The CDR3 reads CASSQGSSYNEQFF. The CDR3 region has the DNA TGTGCCAGCTCACAGGGTTCTTCCTACAATGAGCAGTTCTTC.